The next 10 T cell receptor beta chains were all read from a single sample in a study of long-term antiretroviral therapy in people with HIV (dated by TCRdb to 2021 to 2024). The immunoSEQ hsTCRB v3.0 assay was used at survey level resolution to sequence the TRB variable region. TCRdb mirrors the immuneACCESS table, restricted to in-frame sequences. Some clones are absent from its copies; in checked studies, under half trace to an unresolved V gene, and the reason for the others is unknown. This sample has about 12,000 clones in its table, and 79% of those were observed once. The ten largest clones represent more than 9% of the sample. The starting material was unsorted PBMCs, obtained 0.8 years before starting antiretroviral therapy. These receptors were taken from a woman aged 40 to 55 with HIV.

This rearrangement joins TRBV7-9 to TRBJ1-3; 9 nucleotides align to TRBD1. CDR1 and CDR2 (germline): SEHNR, FQNEAQ (reference sequence). The CDR3 sequence is 18 residues long. The V segment lost 3 bases and the J segment 2 bases; nucleotides outside the gene matches: 11. The DNA of the CDR3 is TGTGCCAGCAGCTTTGGGGACAGGGTTAATCGTCCTGGAAACACCATATATTTT. Encoded protein: CASSFGDRVNRPGNTIYF. Supplemented by reference TRBV7-9 and TRBJ1-3, the full variable domain reads DTGVSQNPRHKITKRGQNVTFRCDPISEHNRLYWYRQTLGQGPEFLTYFQNEAQLEKSRLLSDRFSAERPKGSFSTLEIQRTEQGDSAMYLCASSFGDRVNRPGNTIYFGEGSWLTVV.

This chain connects TRBV6-5 to TRBJ2-1; D is unresolved. CDR3 size: 11 residues. V dropped 5 bases and J dropped 5 bases, with 4 bases sitting between them. The germline V gene has CDR1 MNHEY and CDR2 SVGAGI. CDR3 sequence reads: CASSHNNEQFF. DNA for the CDR3: TGTGCCAGCAGTCATAACAATGAGCAGTTCTTC.

The V and J genes are TRBV5-1 and TRBJ2-5; D is undetermined. The CDR3 runs to 15 residues. Per germline, CDR1 SGHRS and CDR2 YFSETQ. V was clipped by 2 bases and J by 5 bases, with 16 bases between them. The CDR3 DNA reads as TGCGCCAGCAGCTTAATGGCACTCGGTGGCGAGACCCAGTACTTC. As protein: CASSLMALGGETQYF. The whole variable domain, remainder taken from reference TRBV5-1 and TRBJ2-5, is KAGVTQTPRYLIKTRGQQVTLSCSPISGHRSVSWYQQTPGQGLQFLFEYFSETQRNKGNFPGRFSGRQFSNSRSEMNVSTLELGDSALYLCASSLMALGGETQYFGPGTRLLVL.

The rearrangement joins TRBV5-1 to TRBJ2-3, with 9 bases matching TRBD2. V was pared by 0 bases and J by 5 bases, with 7 bases of the junction left unmatched. The CDR3 length is 16 residues. CDR1 is SGHRS and CDR2 is YFSETQ in the germline V gene. The CDR3 is CASSLEVSGGGDTQYF. The CDR3 region has the DNA TGCGCCAGCAGCTTGGAAGTTAGCGGGGGTGGAGATACGCAGTATTTT.

The CDR3 sequence: CASSVSSGANTGELFF. CDR3 sequence (DNA): TGTGCCAGCAGCGTAAGTAGCGGGGCGAACACCGGGGAGCTGTTTTTT. V gene TRBV9 combines with J gene TRBJ2-2; 8 nucleotides agree with TRBD2. This CDR3 is built from 16 residues. V lost 1 base, J lost 0 bases, and 2 bases stayed unmatched. The germline gives CDR1 SGDLS, CDR2 YYNGEE.

The chain uses TRBV2 and TRBJ2-3; D is unresolved. The CDR3 is 13 residues long. V was shortened by 0 bases and J by 4 bases, with 5 bases between the two germline ends. Looked up from germline, CDR1 is SNHLY and CDR2 is FYNNEI. The CDR3 DNA is TGTGCCAGCAGTGAAGCGGGGTCAGATACGCAGTATTTT. Translated, it gives CASSEAGSDTQYF.

The CDR3 DNA reads TGTGCCAGCAGCTTAACCTCCGTTGGTTCAACTAATGAAAAACTGTTTTTT. It codes for CASSLTSVGSTNEKLFF. The rearrangement links TRBV7-8 to TRBJ1-4; no clear D. Germline V gene lookup returns CDR1 SGHVS and CDR2 FQNEAQ. CDR3 length: 17 residues. Trimming pared 2 bases from V and 0 bases from J, leaving 13 bases between.

CDR3 DNA: TGCGCCAGCAGCTCGACAGGGTCTGGGGCCAACGTCCTGACTTTC. It translates to CASSSTGSGANVLTF. The V call is TRBV5-1, the J call TRBJ2-6, with 7 bases matching TRBD1. Germline V CDR1 and CDR2: SGHRS, YFSETQ. The CDR3 is made up of 15 amino acids. V was clipped by 3 bases and J by 1 base; unmatched bases: 1.

The chain joins TRBV7-6 to TRBJ2-7; no firm D call. CDR1 SGHVS and CDR2 FNYEAQ come from the germline V gene. With 1 base removed from V and 6 bases from J, the gap between germline ends came to 10 bases. CDR3 length equals 13 residues. In DNA form, the CDR3 reads TGTGCCAGCAGCTTAGTAGTTGGCGGCGAGCAGTACTTC. Its protein product is CASSLVVGGEQYF. Using reference TRBV7-6 and TRBJ2-7 for the parts outside the CDR3, the full variable domain is GAGVSQSPRYKVTKRGQDVALRCDPISGHVSLYWYRQALGQGPEFLTYFNYEAQQDKSGLPNDRFSAERPEGSISTLTIQRTEQRDSAMYRCASSLVVGGEQYFGPGTRLTVT.

The chain carries TRBV6-5 and TRBJ2-2; D not certain. The CDR3 totals 14 residues. Germline CDR1 reads MNHEY; CDR2 reads SVGAGI. The germline V and J ends were trimmed by 6 bases and 7 bases, with 15 bases remaining between them. This CDR3 reads CASRNWGSSGELFF. CDR3 sequence (DNA): TGTGCCAGCAGAAACTGGGGTAGTAGCGGGGAGCTGTTTTTT.